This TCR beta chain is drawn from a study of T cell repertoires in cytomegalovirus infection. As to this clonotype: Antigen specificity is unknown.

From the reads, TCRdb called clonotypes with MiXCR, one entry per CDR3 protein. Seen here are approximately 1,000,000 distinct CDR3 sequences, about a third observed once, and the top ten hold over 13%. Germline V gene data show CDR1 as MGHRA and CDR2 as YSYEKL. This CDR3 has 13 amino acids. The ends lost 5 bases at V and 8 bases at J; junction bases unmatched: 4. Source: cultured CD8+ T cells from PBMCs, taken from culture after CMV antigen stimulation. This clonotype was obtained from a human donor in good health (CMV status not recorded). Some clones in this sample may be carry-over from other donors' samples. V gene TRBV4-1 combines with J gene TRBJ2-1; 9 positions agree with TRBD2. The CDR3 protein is CASSSLAGYEQFF. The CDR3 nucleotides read TGCGCCAGCAGCTCTCTAGCGGGGTATGAGCAGTTCTTC.